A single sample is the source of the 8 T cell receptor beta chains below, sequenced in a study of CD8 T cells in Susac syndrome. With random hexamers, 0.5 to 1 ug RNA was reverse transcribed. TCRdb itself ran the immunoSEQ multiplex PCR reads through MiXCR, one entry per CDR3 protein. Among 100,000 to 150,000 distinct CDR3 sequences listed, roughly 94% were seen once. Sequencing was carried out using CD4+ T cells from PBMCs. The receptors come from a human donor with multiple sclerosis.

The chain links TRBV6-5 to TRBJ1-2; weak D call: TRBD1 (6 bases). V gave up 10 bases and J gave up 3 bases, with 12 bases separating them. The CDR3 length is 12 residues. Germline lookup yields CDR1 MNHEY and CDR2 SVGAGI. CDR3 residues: CATTGMDYGYTF. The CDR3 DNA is TGTGCCACCACAGGGATGGACTATGGCTACACCTTC.

The CDR3 loop is CASSLMGTRVEQYF. The DNA of the CDR3 is TGTGCCAGCAGCTTAATGGGGACCCGGGTGGAGCAGTACTTC. The V and J genes are TRBV7-2 and TRBJ2-7; D assignment may be TRBD1 or TRBD2 (5 bases each). CDR3 size: 14 residues. V lost 2 bases and J lost 7, with 15 bases in between. The germline V gene has CDR1 SGHTA and CDR2 FQGNSA.

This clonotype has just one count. The CDR3 reads CASSYWGGMNTEAFF. The DNA of the CDR3 is TGTGCCAGCAGTTACTGGGGCGGGATGAACACTGAAGCTTTCTTT. The chain is built from TRBV6-6 and TRBJ1-1, with D perhaps TRBD1 (5 bases). The CDR3 contains 15 residues. V was cut by 1 base and J by 0 bases, with 9 bases left in between. CDR1 MNHNY and CDR2 SVGAGI come from the germline V gene (reference sequence).

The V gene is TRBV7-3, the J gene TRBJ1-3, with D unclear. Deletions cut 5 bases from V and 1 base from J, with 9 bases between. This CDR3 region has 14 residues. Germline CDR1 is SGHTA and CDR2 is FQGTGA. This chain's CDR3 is CASSPGESGNTIYF. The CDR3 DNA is TGTGCCAGCAGCCCCGGGGAGTCTGGAAACACCATATATTTT. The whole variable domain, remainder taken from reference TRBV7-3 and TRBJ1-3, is GAGVSQTPSNKVTEKGKYVELRCDPISGHTALYWYRQSLGQGPEFLIYFQGTGAADDSGLPNDRFFAVRPEGSVSTLKIQRTERGDSAVYLCASSPGESGNTIYFGEGSWLTVV.

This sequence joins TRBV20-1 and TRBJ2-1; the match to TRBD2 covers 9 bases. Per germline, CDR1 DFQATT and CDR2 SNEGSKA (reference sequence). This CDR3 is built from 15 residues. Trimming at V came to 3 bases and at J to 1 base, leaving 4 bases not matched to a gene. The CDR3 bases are TGCAGTGCTAGTCAGCTAGCGGGGTCCTACAATGAGCAGTTCTTC. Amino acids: CSASQLAGSYNEQFF.

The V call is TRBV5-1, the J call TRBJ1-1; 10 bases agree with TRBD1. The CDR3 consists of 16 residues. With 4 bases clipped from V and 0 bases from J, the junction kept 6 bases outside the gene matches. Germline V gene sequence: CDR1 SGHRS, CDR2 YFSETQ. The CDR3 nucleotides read TGCGCCAGCAGCCAGGACAGGGGGTCCCTGAACACTGAAGCTTTCTTT. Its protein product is CASSQDRGSLNTEAFF.

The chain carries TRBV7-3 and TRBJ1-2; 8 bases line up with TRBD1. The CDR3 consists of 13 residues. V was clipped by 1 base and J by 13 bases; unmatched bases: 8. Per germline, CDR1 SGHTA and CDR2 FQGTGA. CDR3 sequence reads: CASSLKGQAILTF. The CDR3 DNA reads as TGTGCCAGCAGCTTAAAGGGACAGGCTATACTCACCTTC.

The CDR3 is CASSVASPYGYTF. The CDR3 DNA follows: TGTGCCAGCAGTGTGGCCTCTCCCTATGGCTACACCTTC. This chain links TRBV28 with TRBJ1-2; D is unclear. Germline V gene sequence: CDR1 MDHEN, CDR2 SYDVKM. The CDR3 runs to 13 residues. V was shortened by 5 bases and J by 4 bases, with 11 bases between the two germline ends.